This is a list of T cell receptor beta chains from one sample in a study of shared clonotypes between healthy human individuals. Clones were sequenced by immunoSEQ multiplex PCR, and TCRdb holds only the in-frame ones, with some missing. The sample holds more than 900,000 clones, about 84% seen once. Material for sequencing was memory CD4+ T cells from PBMCs. The origin of the receptors is a young man in good health. Some clones in this sample may be carry-over from other donors' samples. Each CDR3 is given with its conserved first and last residue. D genes are given only for firm matches. Not every row has a clone size; where given, it reads once, few, many or a size class.

d_gene,v_gene,j_gene,abundance,len,CDR3aa,CDR3nt
NA,TRBV9,TRBJ2-1,NA,13,CASSSARGNEQFF,TGTGCCAGCAGTTCTGCCAGGGGTAATGAGCAGTTCTTC
TRBD2,TRBV5-1,TRBJ2-5,NA,15,CASSLGTSAYETQYF,TGCGCCAGCAGCTTGGGGACTAGCGCTTATGAGACCCAGTACTTC
NA,TRBV7-9,TRBJ2-1,NA,13,CASSLSSLNEQFF,TGTGCCAGCAGCTTGTCTTCCCTGAATGAGCAGTTCTTC
TRBD2,TRBV5-1,TRBJ2-1,NA,14,CASTGTSGSNEQFF,TGCGCCAGCACTGGGACTAGCGGGAGCAATGAGCAGTTCTTC
TRBD2,TRBV27,TRBJ2-7,NA,16,CASSVGLAGEDYEQYF,TGTGCCAGCAGTGTTGGACTAGCGGGGGAGGACTACGAGCAGTACTTC
NA,TRBV29-1,TRBJ1-5,NA,12,CSVGRAGEPQHF,TGCAGCGTTGGACGGGCCGGGGAGCCCCAGCATTTT
TRBD1,TRBV7-3,TRBJ2-2,NA,15,CASSFRGPDTGELFF,TGTGCCAGCAGCTTCAGGGGGCCGGACACCGGGGAGCTGTTTTTT
NA,TRBV21-1,TRBJ1-5,few,11,CASCQGQPQHF,TGTGCCAGCTGCCAGGGGCAGCCCCAGCATTTT
NA,TRBV5-1,TRBJ2-3,few,15,CASSRRVPEGDTQYF,TGCGCCAGCAGCAGGAGGGTCCCCGAGGGAGATACGCAGTATTTT
TRBD1,TRBV30,TRBJ1-2,once,15,CAWSSGTGSIRGYTF,TGTGCCTGGAGTTCCGGGACAGGGAGTATTCGGGGCTACACCTTC
TRBD1,TRBV7-8,TRBJ2-1,many,16,CASSVGTGGPYNEQFF,TGTGCCAGCAGCGTCGGGACAGGGGGCCCATACAATGAGCAGTTCTTC
NA,TRBV7-3,TRBJ2-3,NA,15,CASSLRVTGEHTQYF,TGTGCCAGCAGCTTACGGGTCACGGGGGAGCATACGCAGTATTTT
NA,TRBV19,TRBJ1-5,NA,15,CARDLWGDKNQPQHF,TGTGCCAGGGATTTATGGGGGGACAAGAATCAGCCCCAGCATTTT
NA,TRBV7-3,TRBJ1-2,NA,13,CASSPDSNYGYTF,TGTGCCAGCAGCCCAGACAGCAACTATGGCTACACCTTC
NA,TRBV21-1,TRBJ2-7,NA,14,CASSKVLYSYEQYF,TGTGCCAGCAGCAAGGTCCTGTACTCCTACGAGCAGTACTTC
NA,TRBV5-4,TRBJ1-4,NA,14,CASSLPGVGEKLFF,TGTGCCAGCAGCTTGCCGGGGGTTGGGGAAAAACTGTTTTTT
NA,TRBV5-1,TRBJ2-1,few,14,CASSPLPDYNEQFF,TGCGCCAGCAGCCCGCTTCCGGATTACAATGAGCAGTTCTTC
NA,TRBV27,TRBJ1-5,NA,16,CASSLRDTGGNQPQHF,TGTGCCAGCAGTTTAAGGGACACGGGGGGGAATCAGCCCCAGCATTTT
TRBD1,TRBV4-1,TRBJ2-7,NA,15,CASSHGQGGTYEQYF,TGCGCCAGCAGCCATGGACAGGGCGGGACCTACGAGCAGTACTTC
NA,TRBV9,TRBJ2-1,once,14,CASSVVTSYNEQFF,TGTGCCAGCAGCGTAGTTACCTCCTACAATGAGCAGTTCTTC
TRBD1,TRBV27,TRBJ2-7,once,15,CASSFLGTGLNEQYF,TGTGCCAGCAGTTTCCTCGGGACAGGGTTAAACGAGCAGTACTTC
TRBD1,TRBV18,TRBJ2-3,NA,16,CASSPPGQGASDTQYF,TGTGCCAGCTCACCACCGGGACAGGGGGCTTCAGATACGCAGTATTTT
NA,TRBV5-1,TRBJ2-2,NA,15,CASSSPAVRTGELFF,TGCGCCAGCAGCTCCCCTGCGGTACGCACCGGGGAGCTGTTTTTT
NA,TRBV12-5,TRBJ2-5,NA,12,CASGLGGETQYF,TGTGCTAGTGGCCTGGGTGGGGAGACCCAGTACTTC
TRBD2,TRBV11-1,TRBJ2-1,NA,15,CASSRGLAGAGEQFF,TGTGCCAGCAGCCGCGGACTAGCGGGAGCAGGTGAGCAGTTCTTC
TRBD2,TRBV5-6,TRBJ2-5,few,16,CASSPRVAGSGGTQYF,TGTGCCAGCAGCCCGAGGGTAGCGGGAAGCGGGGGGACCCAGTACTTC
TRBD2,TRBV5-1,TRBJ2-5,NA,15,CASSLLAGRQETQYF,TGCGCCAGCAGCTTGCTAGCGGGGCGCCAAGAGACCCAGTACTTC
NA,TRBV30,TRBJ1-1,NA,12,CAWSLAGDVAFF,TGTGCCTGGAGTTTGGCAGGGGACGTAGCTTTCTTT
NA,TRBV7-3,TRBJ2-2,NA,13,CASSFTSTGELFF,TGTGCCAGCAGCTTCACTAGCACCGGGGAGCTGTTTTTT
NA,TRBV11-2,TRBJ1-1,many,14,CASSLDSWNTEAFF,TGTGCCAGCAGCCTGGACAGTTGGAACACTGAAGCTTTCTTT
NA,TRBV7-2,TRBJ2-1,NA,14,CASSPWGGSNEQFF,TGTGCCAGCAGCCCCTGGGGGGGCTCCAATGAGCAGTTCTTC
NA,TRBV19,TRBJ2-2,NA,17,CASSIQRGLANTGELFF,TGTGCCAGTAGTATCCAGAGGGGACTCGCGAACACCGGGGAGCTGTTTTTT
NA,TRBV7-6,TRBJ2-1,NA,15,CASSPRGSSYNEQFF,TGTGCCAGCAGCCCAAGGGGGAGCTCCTACAATGAGCAGTTCTTC
NA,TRBV5-1,TRBJ2-4,few,16,CASIKWENLAKNIQYF,TGCGCCAGCATAAAATGGGAAAACTTAGCCAAAAACATTCAGTACTTC
TRBD1,TRBV4-3,TRBJ1-3,NA,13,CASSPRQGNTIYF,TGCGCCAGCAGCCCCCGACAGGGTAACACCATATATTTT
NA,TRBV25-1,TRBJ1-2,NA,13,CASSERGRQGYTF,TGTGCCAGCAGCGAAAGGGGCAGGCAGGGCTACACCTTC
TRBD2,TRBV6-4,TRBJ2-2,NA,14,CASQRESGTGELFF,TGTGCCAGCCAGCGGGAGTCGGGCACCGGGGAGCTGTTTTTT
TRBD1,TRBV27,TRBJ2-1,NA,14,CASSSGQIYNEQFF,TGTGCCAGCAGTTCGGGACAGATATACAATGAGCAGTTCTTC
TRBD1,TRBV7-2,TRBJ1-1,NA,15,CASSFLGQGATEAFF,TGTGCCAGCAGCTTTTTGGGACAGGGGGCCACTGAAGCTTTCTTT
TRBD1,TRBV7-9,TRBJ2-7,NA,14,CASSIRQGANEQYF,TGTGCCAGCAGCATCCGACAGGGGGCAAACGAGCAGTACTTC
NA,TRBV7-7,TRBJ1-4,many,15,CASSLAIGPNEKLFF,TGTGCCAGCAGCTTAGCTATTGGGCCCAATGAAAAACTGTTTTTT
NA,TRBV4-1,TRBJ2-3,NA,14,CASSSRTNTDTQYF,TGCGCCAGCAGTTCAAGGACTAACACAGATACGCAGTATTTT
NA,TRBV4-2,TRBJ1-4,once,17,CASSRTGGRSTNEKLFF,TGTGCCAGCAGCCGGACGGGAGGACGTTCAACTAATGAAAAACTGTTTTTT
TRBD1,TRBV29-1,TRBJ2-3,NA,14,CSVQRQGSTDTQYF,TGCAGCGTCCAACGACAGGGAAGCACAGATACGCAGTATTTT
TRBD2,TRBV4-1,TRBJ2-1,NA,16,CASSQVGTSGHNMQFF,TGCGCCAGCAGCCAAGTGGGGACTAGCGGACACAACATGCAGTTCTTC